This entry is about one TCR beta chain. This clone occurred a few times. Its antigen is unknown. The input lacks base qualities; no much larger clone sits a single base away. This entry is derived from a study of T cells in localized non-small cell lung cancer (TCRdb year 2020). Broadly, across the study: Comparing tumors with uninvolved tumor-adjacent lungs, the study looked at the T cell repertoires of fewer than 250 patients with early-stage NSCLC. The cohort consisted of a few hundred treatment-naive NSCLC patients whose localized lung tumors had been resected. The mean age of the NSCLC patients was under 70 years, with 120 to 150 men and 107 women. Broad study findings and their caveats: Higher blood T cell density associated with longer overall survival, while higher adjacent-lung clonality associated with shorter survival. Multi-region tumor sequencing was not performed, so intratumor heterogeneity could not be excluded. A median of approximately 53 of the top 100 tumor clones turned up in the paired uninvolved adjacent lung, and some 28 of those clones also ranked among the top 100 of that same adjacent lung. Because of the exploratory design, TCR variables were selected using unadjusted p-values without false-discovery rate correction. Uninvolved tumor-adjacent lung showed the highest T cell clonality, higher than tumor, which suggests more focused antigenic responses in the uninvolved tumor-adjacent lung.

At diagnosis, peripheral blood, uninvolved tumor-adjacent lung and tumor were collected and stored as a combination of fresh-frozen and FFPE material. V is pared back by 0 bases and J by 9 bases, with 14 bases lying between the germline termini. Reading the germline V gene gives CDR1 MNHGY and CDR2 SAAAGT. Spanning cysteine to phenylalanine, the CDR3 consists of 14 amino acids. Only CDR3 DNA remains: 42 bases, in frame from the first base. TCR beta CDR3 regions were sequenced from DNA using the immunoSEQ Assay. The paper's processing steps were these. T cell density was computed as TCR beta template counts normalized to usable DNA estimated by amplifying housekeeping genes. The preseqR package was used to estimate richness by extrapolating to 400,000 templates for PBMC samples and to 120,000 templates for tissue samples. Clonality was taken to be one minus Pielou's evenness. Tissue-enriched TCRs were identified through differential abundance testing performed on productive amino-acid clonotypes, with a minimum total count of 5 and an alpha of 0.1. The Jaccard Index and the Morisita Overlap Index were used to measure how much the repertoires overlapped between compartments. GLIPH grouped TCR beta CDR3s together with public tetramer-defined viral CDR3s, and a viral motif had to include at least three viral sequences and show V-gene enrichment. The clones in this table, taken by TCRdb from immuneACCESS, are in-frame only. Not every clone is retained; where verified, under half of the shortfall comes from an unresolved V gene, and the cause of the rest is unknown. V, J and clone size were drawn from that table, and D and trimming were deduced from the DNA. The sample yields around 2,800 clones; approximately 34% were counted once. 15% to 20% of the sample is taken by the ten largest.

The receptor chain draws on TRBV6-8 and TRBJ1-2; the D gene is not confidently resolved. The input for sequencing was lung tumor tissue, taken before any cancer treatment. The receptor was isolated from a male donor older than 55 with stage I squamous cell lung carcinoma. The DNA sequence is TGTGCCAGCAGTTACTCTAACAGCGCAATCAGCTACACCTTC. Its protein product is CASSYSNSAISYTF.